These 21 T cell receptor beta chains came from one sample sequenced in a study of T cell repertoires in cytomegalovirus infection. TCRdb reprocessed the reads with MiXCR, giving one entry per CDR3 protein. The data hold approximately 200,000 distinct CDR3 sequences, with roughly 23% observed a single time. The sample was CD8+ T cells from PBMCs. The receptors here all came from a human donor in good health (CMV status not recorded). Some clones in this sample may be carry-over from other donors' samples.

Only one count was recorded for this clonotype. V and J are TRBV5-1 and TRBJ1-2; possibly TRBD1 for D (5 bases). The CDR3 totals 13 residues. Trimming took 0 bases from V and 3 from J, leaving 6 bases between them. Germline assignment: CDR1 SGHRS and CDR2 YFSETQ. This chain's CDR3 is CASSLGGDYGYTF. For the CDR3, the DNA is TGCGCCAGCAGCTTGGGAGGGGACTATGGCTACACCTTC. The full variable domain, rest sourced from reference TRBV5-1 and TRBJ1-2, is KAGVTQTPRYLIKTRGQQVTLSCSPISGHRSVSWYQQTPGQGLQFLFEYFSETQRNKGNFPGRFSGRQFSNSRSEMNVSTLELGDSALYLCASSLGGDYGYTFGSGTRLTVV.

A few counts support this clonotype. The gene calls are TRBV7-9 and TRBJ2-6; possibly TRBD2 for D (5 bases). The V gene lost 10 bases and the J gene lost 0 bases, with 22 bases spanning the gap. In germline, CDR1 is SEHNR, CDR2 FQNEAQ (reference sequence). The CDR3 contains 18 residues. Here the CDR3 reads CAILPLDSSSSGANVLTF. The CDR3 coding sequence is TGTGCCATCCTACCCTTGGACTCCTCCTCCTCTGGGGCCAACGTCCTGACTTTC.

This clonotype was counted at least ten times. The chain is built from TRBV7-2 and TRBJ2-5, with TRBD2 identical over 8 bases. The CDR3 extends over 16 amino acids. V was pared by 2 bases and J by 4 bases, with 9 bases of the junction left unmatched. Per germline, CDR1 SGHTA and CDR2 FQGNSA. The CDR3 DNA is TGTGCCAGCAGCTTAAACAGCGGGGGCCTCAGAGAGACCCAGTACTTC. It translates to CASSLNSGGLRETQYF.

The chain carries TRBV20-1 and TRBJ2-7, with TRBD1 matching over 7 bases. V dropped 5 bases and J dropped 7; count of bases not matched to a gene: 17. The CDR3 is 15 residues long. CDR1 DFQATT and CDR2 SNEGSKA come from the germline V gene (reference sequence). DNA of the CDR3: TGCAGTGCTGCCGGAAACCCCACAGGGGCCGGAGAGCAGTACTTC. This gives the protein CSAAGNPTGAGEQYF.

This clonotype was seen a few times. The rearrangement uses TRBV5-1 and TRBJ2-2, with 10 bases lining up with TRBD2. The germline V gene has CDR1 SGHRS and CDR2 YFSETQ. V was clipped by 0 bases and J by 4 bases; unmatched bases: 3. The CDR3 length is 16 residues. The CDR3 spells CASSLDERGGTGELFF. The CDR3, as DNA: TGCGCCAGCAGCTTGGATGAGCGGGGGGGCACCGGGGAGCTGTTTTTT.

This clonotype was seen at least ten times. The chain has TRBV5-1 and TRBJ1-1, with no clear D. CDR3 length equals 14 residues. The V gene's germline CDR1 is SGHRS and CDR2 YFSETQ. V lost 0 bases, J lost 0 bases, and 6 bases lay in between. DNA of the CDR3: TGCGCCAGCAGCTTGGTATTTATGAACACTGAAGCTTTCTTT. Amino acid sequence: CASSLVFMNTEAFF.

Only a few counts were recorded for this clonotype. J is TRBJ1-1 and V is TRBV2; D might be TRBD1 (5 bases). The length of the CDR3 is 15 residues. CDR1 and CDR2 from the germline V gene are SNHLY and FYNNEI. The V end lost 3 bases, the J end lost 4 bases, and 15 bases lay between the germline ends. CDR3 region: CASSEIPLGGTEAFF. CDR3 nucleotides: TGTGCCAGCAGTGAGATTCCCCTGGGGGGCACTGAAGCTTTCTTT.

This clonotype turned up a few times. The chain uses TRBV28 and TRBJ2-3; tentative D call: TRBD2 (6 bases). Germline assignment: CDR1 MDHEN and CDR2 SYDVKM. Trimming left V 6 bases short and J 0 bases short, with 22 bases between. CDR3 length: 18 residues. CDR3 residues: CASSSWEVRGASTDTQYF. Here the CDR3 DNA reads TGTGCCAGCAGCTCGTGGGAGGTTAGAGGGGCGAGCACAGATACGCAGTATTTT.

This clonotype was picked up a small number of times. V and J are TRBV29-1 and TRBJ1-2, with D unclear. The germline V gene encodes CDR1 SQVTM and CDR2 ANQGSEA. The V end lost 3 bases, the J end lost 4 bases, and 6 bases lay between the germline ends. The CDR3 sequence is 11 residues long. The DNA of the CDR3 is TGCAGCGTTGATGGGATCTATGGCTACACCTTC. It specifies CSVDGIYGYTF.

This clonotype was observed at least ten times. This chain links TRBV2 with TRBJ2-1, with 7 bases aligning to TRBD2. The length of the CDR3 is 15 residues. Germline CDR1 SNHLY, CDR2 FYNNEI. The V and J ends lost 3 bases and 4 bases, in that order; junction bases with no gene match: 6. The CDR3 reads CASSEDGGSYNEQFF. The DNA of the CDR3 is TGTGCCAGCAGTGAGGACGGGGGGAGTTACAATGAGCAGTTCTTC.

The chain carries TRBV29-1 and TRBJ2-7, with D perhaps TRBD2 (5 bases). Trimming left V 7 bases short and J 4 bases short, with 17 bases between. This CDR3 comprises 13 residues. Germline V CDR1 and CDR2: SQVTM, ANQGSEA. The CDR3: CSAVAARRYEQYF. CDR3 sequence (DNA): TGCAGCGCCGTGGCCGCCCGGAGGTACGAGCAGTACTTC.

There are a few counts of this clonotype. The genes are TRBV19 and TRBJ2-5; TRBD1 aligns across 8 bases. Germline V gene data show CDR1 as LNHDA and CDR2 as SQIVND (reference sequence). J gave up 5 bases and V 5 bases, and 10 bases lay outside the gene matches. The CDR3 length is 15 residues. CDR3 coding DNA: TGTGCCAGTAGTGGCTGGACAGGGAGAATGGAGACCCAGTACTTC. It translates to CASSGWTGRMETQYF.

This clonotype was counted only a few times. V usage is TRBV14 and J usage is TRBJ1-1, with D perhaps TRBD1 (5 bases). This CDR3 region has 14 residues. CDR1 and CDR2 from the germline V gene are SGHDN and FVKESK. Deletions cut 1 base from V and 1 base from J, with 7 bases between. The CDR3 nucleotides read TGTGCCAGCAGCCAAGGCAGGGAGAACACTGAAGCTTTCTTT. Its protein product is CASSQGRENTEAFF.

This CDR3 is CASSQGGPNQPQHF. The CDR3 DNA reads TGTGCCAGCAGCCAAGGGGGGCCCAATCAGCCCCAGCATTTT. The genes are TRBV4-2 and TRBJ1-5; the D gene is possibly TRBD1 (6 bases). Germline loops: CDR1 LGHNA, CDR2 YNFKEQ. The CDR3 extends over 14 amino acids. V was trimmed by 1 base and J by 3 bases, leaving 7 bases between them.

V and J are TRBV12-3 or TRBV12-4 and TRBJ2-3; 8 bases match TRBD2. Trimming took 6 bases from V and 5 from J; bases not matched to a gene: 7. The CDR3 runs to 14 residues. The DNA for the CDR3 is TGTGCCAGCAGCTATAGCGGGGTACGAGATACGCAGTATTTT. Its translation is CASSYSGVRDTQYF.

This clonotype was seen a few times. The chain has TRBV7-8 and TRBJ2-1, with D perhaps given as TRBD1 or TRBD2 (5 bases each). Germline CDR1 is SGHVS and CDR2 is FQNEAQ. The CDR3 contains 14 residues. V lost 6 bases and J 2 bases, leaving 11 bases between the germline ends. Written as DNA, the CDR3 is TGTGCCAGCAGTGGGACGGGGACCTACAATGAGCAGTTCTTC. Residues: CASSGTGTYNEQFF.

This chain connects TRBV12-3 or TRBV12-4 to TRBJ1-2; TRBD1 agrees at 8 bases. The V segment lost 6 bases and the J segment 4 bases; nucleotides outside the gene matches: 10. The CDR3 length is 15 residues. The CDR3 DNA follows: TGTGCCAGCAGCCAATGGGGACAGGAGTCCTATGGCTACACCTTC. Protein product: CASSQWGQESYGYTF.

The chain recombines TRBV7-8 with TRBJ2-5, with D uncertain. The CDR3 runs 12 residues. Deletions cut 6 bases from V and 9 bases from J, with 14 bases between. CDR1 is SGHVS, CDR2 FQNEAQ, per germline. The CDR3: CASSEIGGAQYF. DNA for the CDR3: TGTGCCAGCAGTGAAATAGGTGGGGCCCAGTACTTC.

The table lists this clonotype with many counts. The chain carries TRBV6-1 and TRBJ1-3, with unresolved D. Trimming cost V 3 bases and J 0 bases, with 9 bases left between them. The CDR3 is made up of 15 amino acids. Germline V CDR1 and CDR2: MNHNS, SASEGT. The chain's CDR3 is CASSEEDLSGNTIYF. The CDR3 region has the DNA TGTGCCAGCAGTGAGGAGGATCTCTCTGGAAACACCATATATTTT.

V and J are TRBV5-4 and TRBJ1-1, with 7 positions matching TRBD1. In germline, CDR1 is SGHNT, CDR2 YYREEE (reference sequence). Trimming at V came to 3 bases and at J to 7 bases, leaving 9 bases not matched to a gene. This CDR3 region has 14 residues. CDR3 residues: CASSWAGGFGEAFF. CDR3 DNA: TGTGCCAGCAGCTGGGCAGGGGGATTCGGTGAAGCTTTCTTT.

This clonotype showed up just a few times. The chain recombines TRBV7-2 with TRBJ1-1; perhaps TRBD1 as D (6 bases). V gave up 8 bases and J gave up 1 base, with 11 bases separating them. The CDR3 runs 13 residues. Germline CDR1 and CDR2: SGHTA and FQGNSA. CDR3 amino acids: CASPRTANTEAFF. As DNA, the CDR3 is TGTGCCAGCCCTAGGACAGCGAACACTGAAGCTTTCTTT. Combining the CDR3 with reference TRBV7-2 and TRBJ1-1 gives the whole variable domain GAGVSQSPSNKVTEKGKDVELRCDPISGHTALYWYRQSLGQGLEFLIYFQGNSAPDKSGLPSDRFSAERTGGSVSTLTIQRTQQEDSAVYLCASPRTANTEAFFGQGTRLTVV.